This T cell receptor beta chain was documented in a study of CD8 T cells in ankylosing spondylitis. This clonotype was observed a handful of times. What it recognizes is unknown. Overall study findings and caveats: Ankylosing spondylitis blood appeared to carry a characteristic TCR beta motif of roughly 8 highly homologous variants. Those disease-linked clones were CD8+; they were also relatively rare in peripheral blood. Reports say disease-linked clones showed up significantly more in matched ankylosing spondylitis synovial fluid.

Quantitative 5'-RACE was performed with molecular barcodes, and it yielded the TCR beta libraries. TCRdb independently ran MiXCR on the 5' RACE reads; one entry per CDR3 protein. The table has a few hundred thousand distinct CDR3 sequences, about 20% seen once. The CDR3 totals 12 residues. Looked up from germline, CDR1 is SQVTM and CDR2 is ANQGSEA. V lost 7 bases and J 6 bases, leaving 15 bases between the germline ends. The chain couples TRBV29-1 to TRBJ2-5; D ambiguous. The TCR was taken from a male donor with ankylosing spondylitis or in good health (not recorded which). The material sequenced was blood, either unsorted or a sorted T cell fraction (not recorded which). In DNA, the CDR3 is TGCAGCGCAGAAGGTGCTGGGAAGACCCAGTACTTC. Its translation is CSAEGAGKTQYF.